This T cell receptor beta chain was identified during a study of blood T cell repertoires in COVID-19. Overall study context: The United States, Italy and Spain were the sources of the acute and convalescent COVID-19 samples. In each case, the material was cDNA or gDNA derived from T cells, B-cell-depleted T cells, or PBMCs.

Methods used by the authors: Nucleated cell number was recorded as an estimate derived from reference gene primer amplification. Method: immunoSEQ multiplex PCR; TCRdb's copy keeps in-frame clones and lacks some. The V and J calls and the clone size are those of that table, but D and trimming were determined from the DNA. The data contain a few hundred thousand clones, over 75% of them singletons. CDR1 is MNHEY and CDR2 is SVGAGI in the germline V gene. This CDR3 has 15 residues. V lost 5 bases and J 2 bases, leaving 16 bases between the germline ends. The sample taken for sequencing was peripheral blood. This chain joins TRBV6-5 and TRBJ2-7, with D maybe TRBD1 (6 bases). This TCR was sampled from a human donor in a cohort sampled during active COVID-19. The CDR3, as DNA: TGTGCCAGCAGTCCCAACCCCGGACAGCCCTACGAGCAGTACTTC. The encoded protein is CASSPNPGQPYEQYF.